This T cell receptor (beta chain) was recorded in a study of blood T cell repertoires in COVID-19. V dropped 7 bases and J dropped 10 bases, with 16 bases sitting between them. Germline V CDR1 and CDR2: SNHLY, FYNNEI. This CDR3 is 12 amino acids long. The protocol was immunoSEQ multiplex PCR, while the TCRdb copy is restricted to in-frame clones and leaves out a portion. In the table there are roughly 380,000 clones, about 90% of which are singletons. The sample consisted of PBMCs or T cells enriched from blood (not recorded which). The sequence was obtained from a woman aged 25-40 years who had recovered from COVID-19. V gene TRBV2 combines with J gene TRBJ1-2; no definite D call. CDR3 DNA: TGTGCCAGCACCCCAGCAGGAGGTTACTACACCTTC. Protein product: CASTPAGGYYTF. Based on the CDR3 plus reference TRBV2 and TRBJ1-2, the full variable domain is EPEVTQTPSHQVTQMGQEVILRCVPISNHLYFYWYRQILGQKVEFLVSFYNNEISEKSEIFDDQFSVERPDGSNFTLKIRSTKLEDSAMYFCASTPAGGYYTFGSGTRLTVV.